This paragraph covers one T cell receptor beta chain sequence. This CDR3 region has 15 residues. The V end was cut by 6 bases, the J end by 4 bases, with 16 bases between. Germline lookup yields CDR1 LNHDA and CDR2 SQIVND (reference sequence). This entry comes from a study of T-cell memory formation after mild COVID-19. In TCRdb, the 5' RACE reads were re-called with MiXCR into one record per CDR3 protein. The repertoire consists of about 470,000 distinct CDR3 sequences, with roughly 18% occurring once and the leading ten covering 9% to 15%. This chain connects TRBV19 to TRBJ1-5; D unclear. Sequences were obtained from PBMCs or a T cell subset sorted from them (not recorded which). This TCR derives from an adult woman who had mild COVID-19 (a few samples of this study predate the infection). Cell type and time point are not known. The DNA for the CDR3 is TGTGCCAGTAGGGTCGACCGGAACCTGAATCAGCCCCAGCATTTT. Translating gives CASRVDRNLNQPQHF.